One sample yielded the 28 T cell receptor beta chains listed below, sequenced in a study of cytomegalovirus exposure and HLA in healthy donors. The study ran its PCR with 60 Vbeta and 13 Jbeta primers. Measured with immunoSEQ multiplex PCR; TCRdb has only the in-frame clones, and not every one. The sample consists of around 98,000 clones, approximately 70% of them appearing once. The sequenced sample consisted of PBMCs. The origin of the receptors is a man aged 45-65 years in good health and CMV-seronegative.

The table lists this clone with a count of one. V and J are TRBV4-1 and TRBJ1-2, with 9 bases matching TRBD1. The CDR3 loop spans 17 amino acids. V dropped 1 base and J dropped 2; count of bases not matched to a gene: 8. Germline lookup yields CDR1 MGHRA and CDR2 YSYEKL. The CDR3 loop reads CASSQGGRTGANYGYTF. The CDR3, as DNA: TGCGCCAGCAGCCAAGGCGGCCGGACAGGGGCAAACTATGGCTACACCTTC.

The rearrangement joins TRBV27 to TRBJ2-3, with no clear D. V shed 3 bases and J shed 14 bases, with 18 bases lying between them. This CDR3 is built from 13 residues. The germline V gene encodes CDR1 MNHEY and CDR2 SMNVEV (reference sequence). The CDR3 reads CASSLAPGLTRYF. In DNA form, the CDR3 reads TGTGCCAGCAGTTTGGCCCCGGGTCTTACTCGGTATTTT.

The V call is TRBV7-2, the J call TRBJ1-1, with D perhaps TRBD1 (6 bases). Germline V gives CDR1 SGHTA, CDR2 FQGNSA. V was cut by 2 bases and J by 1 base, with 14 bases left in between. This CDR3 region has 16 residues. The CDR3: CASSLWGGAQNTEAFF. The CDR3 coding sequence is TGTGCCAGCAGCTTATGGGGGGGGGCCCAGAACACTGAAGCTTTCTTT.

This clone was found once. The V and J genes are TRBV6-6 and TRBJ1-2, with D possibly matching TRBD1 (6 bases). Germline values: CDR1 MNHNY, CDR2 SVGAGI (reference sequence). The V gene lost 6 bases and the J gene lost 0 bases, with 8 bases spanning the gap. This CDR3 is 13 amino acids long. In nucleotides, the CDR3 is TGTGCCAGCAGGGACAGCACTAACTATGGCTACACCTTC. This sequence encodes CASRDSTNYGYTF.

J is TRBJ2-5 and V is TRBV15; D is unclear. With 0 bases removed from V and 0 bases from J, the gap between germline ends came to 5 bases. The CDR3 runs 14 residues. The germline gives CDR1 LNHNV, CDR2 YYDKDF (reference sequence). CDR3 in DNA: TGTGCCACCAGCAGAGATAGCAACCAAGAGACCCAGTACTTC. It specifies CATSRDSNQETQYF.

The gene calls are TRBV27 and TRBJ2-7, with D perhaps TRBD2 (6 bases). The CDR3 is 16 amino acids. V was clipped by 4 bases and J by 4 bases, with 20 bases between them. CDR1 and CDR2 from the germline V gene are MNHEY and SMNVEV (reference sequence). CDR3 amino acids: CASSSHLPGRGYEQYF. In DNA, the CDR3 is TGTGCCAGCAGTTCACACCTCCCGGGACGGGGGTACGAGCAGTACTTC.

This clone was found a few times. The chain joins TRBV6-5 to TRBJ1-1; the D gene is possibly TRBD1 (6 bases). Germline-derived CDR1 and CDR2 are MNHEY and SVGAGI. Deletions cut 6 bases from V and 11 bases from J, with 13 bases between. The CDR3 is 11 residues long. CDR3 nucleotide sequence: TGTGCCAGCAGCAACCGGGACATTGCTTTCTTT. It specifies CASSNRDIAFF.

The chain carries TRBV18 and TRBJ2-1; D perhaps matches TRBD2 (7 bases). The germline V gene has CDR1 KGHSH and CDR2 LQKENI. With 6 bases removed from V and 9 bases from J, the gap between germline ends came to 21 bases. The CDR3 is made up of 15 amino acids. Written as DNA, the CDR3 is TGTGCCAGCTCGTCCGAATCGGGGGGCAGGGGTGAGCAGTTCTTC. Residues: CASSSESGGRGEQFF. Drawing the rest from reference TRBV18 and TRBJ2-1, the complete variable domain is NAGVMQNPRHLVRRRGQEARLRCSPMKGHSHVYWYRQLPEEGLKFMVYLQKENIIDESGMPKERFSAEFPKEGPSILRIQQVVRGDSAAYFCASSSESGGRGEQFFGPGTRLTVL.

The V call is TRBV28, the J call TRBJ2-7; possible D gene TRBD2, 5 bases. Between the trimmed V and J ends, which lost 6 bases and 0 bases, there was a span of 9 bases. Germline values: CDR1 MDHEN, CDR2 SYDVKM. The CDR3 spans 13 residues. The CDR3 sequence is CASRNSGSYEQYF. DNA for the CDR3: TGTGCCAGCAGGAACAGCGGCTCCTACGAGCAGTACTTC.

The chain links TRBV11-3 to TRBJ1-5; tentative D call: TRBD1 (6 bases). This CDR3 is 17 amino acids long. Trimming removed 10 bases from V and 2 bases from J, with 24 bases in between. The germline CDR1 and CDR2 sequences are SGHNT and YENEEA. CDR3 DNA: TGTGCCAAGCGGGGCAGGGGCCTTCTTGGGGGCAATCAGCCCCAGCATTTT. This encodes CAKRGRGLLGGNQPQHF.

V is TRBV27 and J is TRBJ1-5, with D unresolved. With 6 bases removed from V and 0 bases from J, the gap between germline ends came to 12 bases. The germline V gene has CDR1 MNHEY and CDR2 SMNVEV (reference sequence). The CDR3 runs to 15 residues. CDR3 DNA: TGTGCCAGCAGCCCATCTACTTATAGCAATCAGCCCCAGCATTTT. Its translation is CASSPSTYSNQPQHF.

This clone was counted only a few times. CDR3 sequence reads: CASMAGERLALYGYTF. The DNA of the CDR3 is TGTGCCAGCATGGCGGGGGAACGACTAGCCTTATATGGCTACACCTTC. The chain recombines TRBV6-6 with TRBJ1-2; weak D call: TRBD1 (5 bases). The CDR3 is made up of 16 amino acids. The germline V gene encodes CDR1 MNHNY and CDR2 SVGAGI (reference sequence). Trimming left V 7 bases short and J 5 bases short, with 23 bases between.

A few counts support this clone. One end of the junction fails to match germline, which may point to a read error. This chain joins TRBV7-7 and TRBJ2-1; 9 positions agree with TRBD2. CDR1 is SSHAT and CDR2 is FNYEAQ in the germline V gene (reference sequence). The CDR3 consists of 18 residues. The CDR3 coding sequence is TGTGCTAGCAGCCCCCGGAGTAGCGGGAGCTCCTCCTACAATGAGCAGTTCTTC. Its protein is CASSPRSSGSSSYNEQFF.

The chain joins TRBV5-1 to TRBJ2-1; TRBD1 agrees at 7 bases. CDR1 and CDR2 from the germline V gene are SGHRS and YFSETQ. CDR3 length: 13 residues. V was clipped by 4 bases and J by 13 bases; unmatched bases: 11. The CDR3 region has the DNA TGCGCCAGCAGCAAAGGACAGGAAACCTTACAGTTCTTC. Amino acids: CASSKGQETLQFF.

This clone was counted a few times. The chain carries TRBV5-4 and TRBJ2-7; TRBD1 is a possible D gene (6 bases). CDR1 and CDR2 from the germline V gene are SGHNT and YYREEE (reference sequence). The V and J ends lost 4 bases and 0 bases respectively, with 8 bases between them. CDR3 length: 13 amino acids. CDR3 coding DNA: TGTGCCAGCAGCCAGGGGTTCTCCTACGAGCAGTACTTC. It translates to CASSQGFSYEQYF.

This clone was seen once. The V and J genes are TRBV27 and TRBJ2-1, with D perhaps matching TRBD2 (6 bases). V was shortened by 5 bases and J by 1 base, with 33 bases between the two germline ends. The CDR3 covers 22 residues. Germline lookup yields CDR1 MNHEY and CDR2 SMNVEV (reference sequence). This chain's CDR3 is CASSLTGPRSGVYPRSYNEQFF. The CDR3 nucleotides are TGTGCCAGCAGTCTAACAGGCCCCCGTAGCGGAGTCTACCCTAGATCCTACAATGAGCAGTTCTTC.

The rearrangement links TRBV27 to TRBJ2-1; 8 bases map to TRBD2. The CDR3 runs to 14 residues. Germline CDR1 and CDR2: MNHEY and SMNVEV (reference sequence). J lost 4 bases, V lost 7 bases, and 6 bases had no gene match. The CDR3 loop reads CASNGAGEYNEQFF. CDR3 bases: TGTGCCAGCAACGGAGCGGGGGAGTACAATGAGCAGTTCTTC.

The CDR3 reads CATMPTGGSYEQYF. CDR3 sequence (DNA): TGTGCCACAATGCCAACCGGGGGCTCCTACGAGCAGTACTTC. V and J are TRBV19 and TRBJ2-7, with D possibly TRBD2 on 6 matching bases. V was pared by 10 bases and J by 0 bases, with 16 bases between. The germline gives CDR1 LNHDA, CDR2 SQIVND (reference sequence). The CDR3 is 14 residues long.

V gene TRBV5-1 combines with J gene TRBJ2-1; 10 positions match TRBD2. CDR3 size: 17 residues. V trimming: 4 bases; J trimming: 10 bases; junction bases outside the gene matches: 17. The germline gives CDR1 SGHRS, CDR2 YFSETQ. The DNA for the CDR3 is TGCGCCAGCAGCCGTACCGGTGGCCTAGCGGGAGTTGAAGAGCAGTTCTTC. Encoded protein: CASSRTGGLAGVEEQFF.

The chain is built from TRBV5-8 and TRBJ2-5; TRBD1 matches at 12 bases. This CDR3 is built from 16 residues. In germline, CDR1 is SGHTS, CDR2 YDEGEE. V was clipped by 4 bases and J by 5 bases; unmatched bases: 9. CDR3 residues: CASSPGQGARSETQYF. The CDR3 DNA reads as TGTGCCAGCAGCCCGGGACAGGGGGCTCGGTCGGAGACCCAGTACTTC.

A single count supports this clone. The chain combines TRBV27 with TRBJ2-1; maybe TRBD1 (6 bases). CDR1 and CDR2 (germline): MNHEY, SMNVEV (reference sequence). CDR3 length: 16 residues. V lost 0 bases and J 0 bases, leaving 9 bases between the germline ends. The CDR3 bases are TGTGCCAGCAGTTTATCGGGACACAGCTCCTACAATGAGCAGTTCTTC. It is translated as CASSLSGHSSYNEQFF.

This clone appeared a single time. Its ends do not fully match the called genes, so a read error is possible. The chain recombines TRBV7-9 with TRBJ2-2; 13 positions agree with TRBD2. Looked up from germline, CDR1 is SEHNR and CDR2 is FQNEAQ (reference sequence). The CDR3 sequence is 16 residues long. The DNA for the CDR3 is TGTGCCAGCAGCCCACTAGCGGGGGGGCTCACCGAGGAGCTGTTTTTT. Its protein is CASSPLAGGLTEELFF.

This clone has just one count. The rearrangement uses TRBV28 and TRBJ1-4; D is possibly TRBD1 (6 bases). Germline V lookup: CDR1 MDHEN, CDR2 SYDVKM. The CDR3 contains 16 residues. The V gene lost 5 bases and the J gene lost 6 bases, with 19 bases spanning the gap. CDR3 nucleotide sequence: TGTGCCAGCAGTGCTTCCGCCGCGGACAGAGATGAAAAACTGTTTTTT. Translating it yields CASSASAADRDEKLFF. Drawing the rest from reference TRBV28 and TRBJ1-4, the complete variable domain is DVKVTQSSRYLVKRTGEKVFLECVQDMDHENMFWYRQDPGLGLRLIYFSYDVKMKEKGDIPEGYSVSREKKERFSLILESASTNQTSMYLCASSASAADRDEKLFFGSGTQLSVL.

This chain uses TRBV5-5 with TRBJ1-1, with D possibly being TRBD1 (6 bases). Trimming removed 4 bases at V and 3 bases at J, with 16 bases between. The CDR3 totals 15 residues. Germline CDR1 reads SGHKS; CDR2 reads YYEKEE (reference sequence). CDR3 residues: CASSREGRGDTEAFF. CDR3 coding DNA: TGTGCCAGCAGCAGGGAGGGCAGGGGAGACACTGAAGCTTTCTTT.

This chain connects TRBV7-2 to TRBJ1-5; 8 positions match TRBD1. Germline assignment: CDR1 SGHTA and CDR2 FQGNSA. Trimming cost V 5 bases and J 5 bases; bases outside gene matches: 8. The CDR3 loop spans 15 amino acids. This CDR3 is CASSKRTGLDQPQHF. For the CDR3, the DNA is TGTGCCAGCAGCAAGAGGACAGGGTTGGATCAGCCCCAGCATTTT. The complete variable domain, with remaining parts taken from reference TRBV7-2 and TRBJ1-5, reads GAGVSQSPSNKVTEKGKDVELRCDPISGHTALYWYRQSLGQGLEFLIYFQGNSAPDKSGLPSDRFSAERTGGSVSTLTIQRTQQEDSAVYLCASSKRTGLDQPQHFGDGTRLSIL.

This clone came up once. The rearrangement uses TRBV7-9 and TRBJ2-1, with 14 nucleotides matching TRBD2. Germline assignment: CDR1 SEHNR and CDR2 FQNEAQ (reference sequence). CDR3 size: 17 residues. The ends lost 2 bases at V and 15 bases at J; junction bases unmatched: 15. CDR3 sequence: CASSLSKGLAGEVRGFF. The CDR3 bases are TGTGCCAGCAGCTTATCCAAGGGACTAGCGGGGGAAGTAAGAGGGTTCTTC.

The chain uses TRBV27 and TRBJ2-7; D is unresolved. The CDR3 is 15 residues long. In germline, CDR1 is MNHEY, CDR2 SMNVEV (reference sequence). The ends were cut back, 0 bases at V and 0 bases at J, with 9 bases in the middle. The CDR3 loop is CASSLSPAASYEQYF. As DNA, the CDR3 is TGTGCCAGCAGTTTATCGCCGGCGGCCTCCTACGAGCAGTACTTC.

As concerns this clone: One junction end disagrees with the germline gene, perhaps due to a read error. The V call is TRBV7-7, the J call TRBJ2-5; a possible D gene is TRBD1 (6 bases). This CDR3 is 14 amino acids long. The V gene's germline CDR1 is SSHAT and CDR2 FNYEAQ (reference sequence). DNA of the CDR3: TGTGCTAGCAGCTTTCAGGGGTTGGAAGAGACCCAGTACTTC. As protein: CASSFQGLEETQYF. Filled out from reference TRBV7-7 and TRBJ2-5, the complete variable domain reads GAGVSQSPRYKVTKRGQDVTLRCDPISSHATLYWYQQALGQGPEFLTYFNYEAQPDKSGLPSDRFSAERPEGSISTLTIQRTEQRDSAMYRCASSFQGLEETQYFGPGTRLLVL.